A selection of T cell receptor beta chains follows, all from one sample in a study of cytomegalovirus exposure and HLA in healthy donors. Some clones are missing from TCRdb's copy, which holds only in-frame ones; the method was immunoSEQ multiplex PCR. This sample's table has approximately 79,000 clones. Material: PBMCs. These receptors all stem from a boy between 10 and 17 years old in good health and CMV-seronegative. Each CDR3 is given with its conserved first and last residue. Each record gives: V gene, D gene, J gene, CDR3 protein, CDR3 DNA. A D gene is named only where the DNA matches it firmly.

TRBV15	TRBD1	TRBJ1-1	CATSRDHRGTEAFF	TGTGCCACCAGCAGAGATCACAGGGGCACTGAAGCTTTCTTT
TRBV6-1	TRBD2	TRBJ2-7	CASSEGLAGVYEQYF	TGTGCCAGCAGTGAAGGACTAGCGGGAGTTTACGAGCAGTACTTC
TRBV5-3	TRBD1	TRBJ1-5	CARTIQGIYQPQHF	TGTGCCAGAACTATACAGGGGATATATCAGCCCCAGCATTTT
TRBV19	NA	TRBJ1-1	CASSMRHNTEAFF	TGTGCCAGTAGTATGAGACACAACACTGAAGCTTTCTTT
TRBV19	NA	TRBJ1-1	CASSMQAANTEAFF	TGTGCCAGTAGTATGCAGGCAGCGAACACTGAAGCTTTCTTT
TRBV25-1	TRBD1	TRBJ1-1	CASSLQGVNTEAFF	TGTGCCAGCAGCCTACAGGGGGTCAACACTGAAGCTTTCTTT
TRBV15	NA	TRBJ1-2	CATSRGGGDYGYTF	TGTGCCACCAGCAGAGGTGGAGGGGACTATGGCTACACCTTC
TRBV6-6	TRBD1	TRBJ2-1	CASSLDRGGDNEQFF	TGTGCCAGCAGTCTGGACAGGGGGGGCGACAATGAGCAGTTCTTC
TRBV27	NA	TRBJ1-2	CASNVVRGYGYTF	TGTGCCAGCAATGTCGTCAGGGGCTATGGCTACACCTTC
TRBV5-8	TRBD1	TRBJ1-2	CASSLRDRGTREGGYTF	TGTGCCAGCAGCTTGCGCGACAGGGGGACACGTGAAGGAGGCTACACCTTC
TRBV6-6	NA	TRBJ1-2	CASSASRTPQNYGYTF	TGTGCCAGCAGTGCCTCGCGGACACCTCAAAACTATGGCTACACCTTC
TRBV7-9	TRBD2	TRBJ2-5	CASSYWVGREETQYF	TGTGCCAGCAGCTATTGGGTTGGGAGGGAAGAGACCCAGTACTTC
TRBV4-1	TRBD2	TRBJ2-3	CASSLLTSGSSTDTQYF	TGCGCCAGCAGCCTTCTAACTAGCGGGAGTAGCACAGATACGCAGTATTTT
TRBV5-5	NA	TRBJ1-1	CASSRGRENTEAFF	TGTGCCAGCAGCCGCGGCCGGGAGAACACTGAAGCTTTCTTT
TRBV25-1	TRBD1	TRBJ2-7	CASSEGTERPYEQYF	TGTGCCAGCAGTGAAGGGACAGAGAGACCCTACGAGCAGTACTTC
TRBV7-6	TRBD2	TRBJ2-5	CASSLIGGKETQYF	TGTGCCAGCAGCTTGATCGGGGGGAAAGAGACCCAGTACTTC
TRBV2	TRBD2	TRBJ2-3	CASSRLAGAVLFTDTQYF	TGTGCCAGCAGTAGACTAGCGGGGGCCGTTTTATTCACAGATACGCAGTATTTT
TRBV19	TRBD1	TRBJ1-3	CASSKGQTAGNTIYF	TGTGCCAGTAGTAAGGGACAGACCGCTGGAAACACCATATATTTT
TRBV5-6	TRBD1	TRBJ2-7	CASKRDRDYEQYF	TGTGCCAGCAAGCGAGACAGGGACTACGAGCAGTACTTC
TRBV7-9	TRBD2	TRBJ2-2	CASSRGLAGAGELFF	TGTGCCAGCAGCCGGGGACTAGCGGGAGCCGGGGAGCTGTTTTTT
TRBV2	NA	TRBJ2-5	CASSEGYSRETQYF	TGTGCCAGCAGTGAAGGGTACAGTCGAGAGACCCAGTACTTC
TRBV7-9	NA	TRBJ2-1	CASSPGFSRDNEQFF	TGTGCCAGCAGCCCAGGGTTTTCCCGCGACAATGAGCAGTTCTTC
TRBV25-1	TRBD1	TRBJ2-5	CASSDEGQGVVETQYF	TGTGCCAGCAGTGACGAGGGACAGGGGGTTGTGGAGACCCAGTACTTC
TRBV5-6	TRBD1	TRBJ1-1	CASRYGQGLHTEAFF	TGTGCCAGCAGGTATGGACAGGGTCTCCACACTGAAGCTTTCTTT
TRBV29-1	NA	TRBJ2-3	CSVDLETGRFTDTQYF	TGCAGCGTTGACTTAGAGACAGGGAGGTTCACAGATACGCAGTATTTT
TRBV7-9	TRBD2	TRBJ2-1	CASSFRTSENEQFF	TGTGCCAGCAGCTTCAGGACTAGCGAAAATGAGCAGTTCTTC
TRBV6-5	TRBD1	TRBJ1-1	CASSNRGTEAFF	TGTGCCAGCAGCAACAGGGGTACTGAAGCTTTCTTT
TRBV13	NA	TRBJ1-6	CASSSRNTGSSYNSPLHF	TGTGCCAGCAGCTCTCGTAACACAGGGAGCTCCTATAATTCACCCCTCCACTTT
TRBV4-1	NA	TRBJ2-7	CASSHTPARGGEQYF	TGCGCCAGCAGCCATACACCTGCCAGGGGCGGCGAGCAGTACTTC